Presented here are 20 T cell receptor beta chains from one specimen sequenced in a study of T-cell memory formation after mild COVID-19. Each CDR3 protein is one row after TCRdb ran MiXCR on the 5' RACE reads. Altogether 300,000 to 400,000 distinct CDR3 sequences are present, 28% being singletons, with the ten largest covering roughly 13%. The specimen was PBMCs or a T cell subset sorted from them (not recorded which). Receptor source: an adult woman who had mild COVID-19 (a few samples of this study predate the infection). Cell type and time point are not known.

In DNA form, the CDR3 reads TGTGCCAGTAGAAGGGCGGGGGAAACTGAAGCTTTCTTT. Amino acids: CASRRAGETEAFF. This chain links TRBV19 with TRBJ1-1; the D gene is possibly TRBD1 (5 bases). V gave up 6 bases and J gave up 5 bases, with 13 bases separating them. The germline gives CDR1 LNHDA, CDR2 SQIVND (reference sequence). CDR3 length equals 13 residues.

V is TRBV6-6 and J is TRBJ2-2, with D possibly being TRBD2 (6 bases). The V gene lost 0 bases and the J gene lost 5 bases, with 13 bases spanning the gap. The V gene's germline CDR1 is MNHNY and CDR2 SVGAGI (reference sequence). CDR3 length equals 16 residues. CDR3 DNA: TGTGCCAGCAGTTACTCCGTTCCCGGGGGTACCGGGGAGCTGTTTTTT. Amino acids: CASSYSVPGGTGELFF.

This clonotype was seen repeatedly, ten times or more. The J gene is TRBJ2-5, the V gene TRBV5-1; 9 bases agree with TRBD1. J gave up 4 bases and V 0 bases, and 4 bases lay outside the gene matches. The CDR3 is made up of 15 amino acids. CDR1 and CDR2 (germline): SGHRS, YFSETQ. CDR3 sequence: CASSLEGTGRETQYF. The CDR3 region has the DNA TGCGCCAGCAGCTTGGAGGGGACAGGGAGAGAGACCCAGTACTTC.

The chain carries TRBV2 and TRBJ1-4, with TRBD1 as a possible D gene (5 bases). The CDR3 covers 15 residues. Per germline, CDR1 SNHLY and CDR2 FYNNEI. Trimming took 2 bases from V and 5 from J, leaving 12 bases between them. DNA for the CDR3: TGTGCCAGCAGTGAACAGGGAATTTCGAATGAAAAACTGTTTTTT. This translates into CASSEQGISNEKLFF.

V and J are TRBV3-1 and TRBJ2-1; tentatively, D is TRBD1 (6 bases). CDR3 length: 19 amino acids. Trimming cost V 2 bases and J 0 bases, with 20 bases left between them. Germline-derived CDR1 and CDR2 are LGHDT and YNNKEL (reference sequence). CDR3 bases: TGTGCCAGCAGCCAATATCTAGTTCGGCAGGGGAGCTCCTACAATGAGCAGTTCTTC. It codes for CASSQYLVRQGSSYNEQFF.

The chain employs TRBV15 and TRBJ2-2, with 10 bases lining up with TRBD1. V lost 1 base to trimming and J lost 6 bases; unmatched junction nucleotides: 8. This CDR3 has 17 amino acids. CDR1 and CDR2 from the germline V gene are LNHNV and YYDKDF (reference sequence). CDR3 loop: CATSRGLGTGEAGELFF. CDR3 DNA: TGTGCCACCAGCAGAGGTCTAGGGACAGGGGAAGCCGGGGAGCTGTTTTTT. The full variable domain, completed using reference TRBV15 and TRBJ2-2, is DAMVIQNPRYQVTQFGKPVTLSCSQTLNHNVMYWYQQKSSQAPKLLFHYYDKDFNNEADTPDNFQSRRPNTSFCFLDIRSPGLGDTAMYLCATSRGLGTGEAGELFFGEGSRLTVL.

In this sample, this clonotype turned up a few times. The rearrangement joins TRBV9 to TRBJ2-4; 8 bases fit TRBD1. Germline V gene data show CDR1 as SGDLS and CDR2 as YYNGEE. V trimming: 3 bases; J trimming: 4 bases; junction bases outside the gene matches: 0. The CDR3 length is 13 residues. The CDR3 is CASSGTGKNIQYF. The CDR3 nucleotides read TGTGCCAGCAGCGGGACAGGGAAAAACATTCAGTACTTC. The entire variable domain, with the rest obtained from reference TRBV9 and TRBJ2-4, is as follows: DSGVTQTPKHLITATGQRVTLRCSPRSGDLSVYWYQQSLDQGLQFLIQYYNGEERAKGNILERFSAQQFPDLHSELNLSSLELGDSALYFCASSGTGKNIQYFGAGTRLSVL.

The chain joins TRBV2 to TRBJ2-5; D uncertain. Trimming shortened V by 6 bases and J by 5 bases, and 10 bases separated the two germline ends. The germline gives CDR1 SNHLY, CDR2 FYNNEI. This CDR3 has 12 amino acids. The CDR3 protein is CASRVDGETQYF. The CDR3 DNA is TGTGCCAGCAGAGTGGACGGGGAGACCCAGTACTTC.

Only a few counts were recorded for this clonotype. The chain employs TRBV9 and TRBJ2-2; D is possibly TRBD2 (5 bases). The germline V gene encodes CDR1 SGDLS and CDR2 YYNGEE. This CDR3 is 17 amino acids long. V lost 0 bases, J lost 1 base, and 13 bases lay in between. Here the CDR3 reads CASSVGEGGLNTGELFF. The CDR3, as DNA: TGTGCCAGCAGCGTAGGTGAAGGAGGTTTGAACACCGGGGAGCTGTTTTTT.

V is TRBV6-5 and J is TRBJ2-1, with 8 bases matching TRBD2. The germline CDR1 and CDR2 sequences are MNHEY and SVGAGI. The CDR3 sequence is 16 residues long. V dropped 4 bases and J dropped 0; count of bases not matched to a gene: 5. CDR3: CASSSLSGSSYNEQFF. The CDR3 bases are TGTGCCAGCAGTTCATTAAGCGGGAGCTCCTACAATGAGCAGTTCTTC.

This clonotype showed up just a few times. The chain joins TRBV7-3 to TRBJ1-1; 7 bases line up with TRBD1. Germline-derived CDR1 and CDR2 are SGHTA and FQGTGA. The CDR3 loop spans 18 amino acids. Germline trimming cut 5 bases from V and 0 bases from J; bases unmatched to any gene: 15. CDR3 DNA sequence: TGTGCCAGCAGCCCAACCTTAAGGCCGGGACAGATGAACACTGAAGCTTTCTTT. This sequence encodes CASSPTLRPGQMNTEAFF.

This clonotype was counted between two and nine times. The chain joins TRBV7-9 to TRBJ2-5; maybe TRBD2 (5 bases). The CDR3 has 16 residues. Germline-derived CDR1 and CDR2 are SEHNR and FQNEAQ (reference sequence). V was trimmed by 7 bases and J by 3 bases, leaving 21 bases between them. The CDR3 nucleotides are TGTGCCAGCACCACTTCGGGCCCGGTGAGGGAAGAGACCCAGTACTTC. Residues: CASTTSGPVREETQYF.

This clonotype turned up a few times. This rearrangement joins TRBV29-1 to TRBJ1-1; possibly TRBD1 for D (6 bases). This CDR3 has 14 amino acids. V was trimmed by 5 bases and J by 1 base, leaving 14 bases between them. Germline loops: CDR1 SQVTM, CDR2 ANQGSEA. CDR3 loop: CSVQVVGGNTEAFF. The CDR3 DNA reads as TGCAGCGTTCAGGTGGTAGGGGGGAACACTGAAGCTTTCTTT.

The chain couples TRBV29-1 to TRBJ2-1; D gene unclear. The CDR3 has 13 amino acids. Germline V gives CDR1 SQVTM, CDR2 ANQGSEA. V was clipped by 3 bases and J by 9 bases, with 15 bases between them. CDR3 sequence (DNA): TGCAGCGTTGATATCTCCTACGTTAGTGAGCAGTTCTTC. The encoded protein is CSVDISYVSEQFF.

The genes are TRBV11-2 and TRBJ1-6, with TRBD1 identical over 12 bases. The CDR3 is 17 amino acids. V lost 2 bases to trimming and J lost 7 bases; unmatched junction nucleotides: 6. Germline V gene lookup returns CDR1 SGHAT and CDR2 FQNNGV. The CDR3 region is CASSLRDRGLRNSPLHF. Here the CDR3 DNA reads TGTGCCAGCAGCTTACGGGACAGGGGGCTTCGGAATTCACCCCTCCACTTT.

The CDR3 region has the DNA TGCGCCAGCAGCCAACTGACAGGTGTACCTGAAGCTTTCTTT. It codes for CASSQLTGVPEAFF. The chain uses TRBV4-1 and TRBJ1-1, with TRBD1 as a possible D gene (6 bases). Germline loops: CDR1 MGHRA, CDR2 YSYEKL. The CDR3 length is 14 residues. The germline V and J ends were trimmed by 2 bases and 6 bases, with 13 bases remaining between them.

This rearrangement joins TRBV29-1 to TRBJ2-7; 7 nucleotides agree with TRBD1. Germline CDR1 SQVTM, CDR2 ANQGSEA. V gave up 4 bases and J gave up 5 bases; unmatched junction bases: 8. CDR3 length: 13 residues. The CDR3 reads CSVVGDSRNEQYF. The CDR3 coding sequence is TGCAGCGTTGTTGGGGACAGCAGGAACGAGCAGTACTTC.

This chain joins TRBV7-9 and TRBJ2-1, with no clear D. There are 13 residues in the CDR3. The germline V gene has CDR1 SEHNR and CDR2 FQNEAQ (reference sequence). Trimming cost V 2 bases and J 5 bases, with 7 bases left between them. The CDR3 loop reads CASSLRLHNEQFF. CDR3 bases: TGTGCCAGCAGCTTAAGGTTGCACAATGAGCAGTTCTTC. Combining the CDR3 with reference TRBV7-9 and TRBJ2-1 gives the whole variable domain DTGVSQNPRHKITKRGQNVTFRCDPISEHNRLYWYRQTLGQGPEFLTYFQNEAQLEKSRLLSDRFSAERPKGSFSTLEIQRTEQGDSAMYLCASSLRLHNEQFFGPGTRLTVL.

V and J are TRBV30 and TRBJ1-5, with 7 bases that match TRBD1. The CDR3 length is 15 residues. Germline V gene lookup returns CDR1 GTSNPN and CDR2 SVGIG (reference sequence). V was pared by 0 bases and J by 4 bases, with 6 bases of the junction left unmatched. CDR3 protein: CAWSVEGQLNQPQHF. CDR3 bases: TGTGCCTGGAGTGTGGAGGGACAGCTGAATCAGCCCCAGCATTTT.

This clonotype was counted only a few times. The CDR3 bases are TGTGCCAGCAGCTTAGTGACTAATAGCAATCAGCCCCAGCATTTT. This gives the protein CASSLVTNSNQPQHF. The chain carries TRBV7-2 and TRBJ1-5; no firm D call. The CDR3 has 15 amino acids. V dropped 1 base and J dropped 0 bases, with 7 bases sitting between them. Looked up from germline, CDR1 is SGHTA and CDR2 is FQGNSA. Drawing the rest from reference TRBV7-2 and TRBJ1-5, the complete variable domain is GAGVSQSPSNKVTEKGKDVELRCDPISGHTALYWYRQSLGQGLEFLIYFQGNSAPDKSGLPSDRFSAERTGGSVSTLTIQRTQQEDSAVYLCASSLVTNSNQPQHFGDGTRLSIL.